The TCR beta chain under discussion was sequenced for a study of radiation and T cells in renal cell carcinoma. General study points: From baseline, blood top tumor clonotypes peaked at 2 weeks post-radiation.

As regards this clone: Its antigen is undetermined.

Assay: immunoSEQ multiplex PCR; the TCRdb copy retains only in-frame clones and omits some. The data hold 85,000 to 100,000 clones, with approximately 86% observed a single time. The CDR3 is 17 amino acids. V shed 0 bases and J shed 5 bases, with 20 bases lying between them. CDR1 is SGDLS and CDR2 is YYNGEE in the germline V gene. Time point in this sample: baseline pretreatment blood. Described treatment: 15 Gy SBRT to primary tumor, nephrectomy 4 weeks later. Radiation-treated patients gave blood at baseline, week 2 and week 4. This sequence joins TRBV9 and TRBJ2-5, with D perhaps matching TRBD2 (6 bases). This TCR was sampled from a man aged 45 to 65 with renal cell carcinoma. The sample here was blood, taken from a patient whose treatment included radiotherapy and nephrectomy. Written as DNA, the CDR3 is TGTGCCAGCAGCGTAGAAGGCAGGAGGGGATCACGGGAGACCCAGTACTTC. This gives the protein CASSVEGRRGSRETQYF. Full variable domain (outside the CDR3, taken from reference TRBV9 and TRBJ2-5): DSGVTQTPKHLITATGQRVTLRCSPRSGDLSVYWYQQSLDQGLQFLIQYYNGEERAKGNILERFSAQQFPDLHSELNLSSLELGDSALYFCASSVEGRRGSRETQYFGPGTRLLVL.